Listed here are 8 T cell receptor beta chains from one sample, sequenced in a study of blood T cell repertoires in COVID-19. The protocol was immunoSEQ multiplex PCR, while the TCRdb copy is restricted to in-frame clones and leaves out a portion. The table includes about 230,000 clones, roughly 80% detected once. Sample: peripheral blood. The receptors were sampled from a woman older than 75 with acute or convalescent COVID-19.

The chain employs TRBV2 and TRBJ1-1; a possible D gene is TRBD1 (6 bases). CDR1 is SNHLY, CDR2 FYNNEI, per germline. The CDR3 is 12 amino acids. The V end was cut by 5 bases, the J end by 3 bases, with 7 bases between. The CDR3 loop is CASSTGYTEAFF. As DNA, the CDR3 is TGTGCCAGCAGTACAGGGTACACTGAAGCTTTCTTT.

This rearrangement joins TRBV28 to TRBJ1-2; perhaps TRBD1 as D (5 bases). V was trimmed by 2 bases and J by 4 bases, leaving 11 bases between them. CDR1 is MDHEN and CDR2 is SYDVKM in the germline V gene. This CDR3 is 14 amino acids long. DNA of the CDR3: TGTGCCAGCAGTTTAGCCCCAGGGCCCTATGGCTACACCTTC. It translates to CASSLAPGPYGYTF.

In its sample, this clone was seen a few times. The CDR3 region has the DNA TGTGCCAGCAACCCGAATCCACAGGAGAGATCCCAGTACTTC. It encodes CASNPNPQERSQYF. This chain links TRBV2 with TRBJ2-5; TRBD1 might be the D (5 bases). Germline V gene sequence: CDR1 SNHLY, CDR2 FYNNEI. The V end lost 7 bases, the J end lost 9 bases, and 21 bases lay between the germline ends. The CDR3 spans 14 residues.

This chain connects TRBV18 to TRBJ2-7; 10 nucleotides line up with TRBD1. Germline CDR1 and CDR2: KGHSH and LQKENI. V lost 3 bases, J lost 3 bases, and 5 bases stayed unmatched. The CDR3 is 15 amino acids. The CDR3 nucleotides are TGTGCCAGCTCACCTCGACAGGGGGCTTTCTACGAGCAGTACTTC. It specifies CASSPRQGAFYEQYF.

The CDR3 is CASSSPGEQSGNTIYF. The CDR3 DNA follows: TGTGCCAGCAGTTCACCAGGGGAACAATCTGGAAACACCATATATTTT. The rearrangement links TRBV28 to TRBJ1-3, with D perhaps matching TRBD1 (6 bases). V was trimmed by 4 bases and J by 1 base, leaving 14 bases between them. The CDR3 length is 16 residues. CDR1 and CDR2 from the germline V gene are MDHEN and SYDVKM.

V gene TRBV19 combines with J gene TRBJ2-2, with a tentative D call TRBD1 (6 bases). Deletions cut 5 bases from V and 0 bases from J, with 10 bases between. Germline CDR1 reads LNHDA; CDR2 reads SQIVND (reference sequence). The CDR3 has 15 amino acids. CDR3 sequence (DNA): TGTGCCAGTAGTGTGAACAGGGCGAACACCGGGGAGCTGTTTTTT. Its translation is CASSVNRANTGELFF.

Written as DNA, the CDR3 is TGTGCCAGCAGTTACTCTGGGACAGGGCTAGCAGATACGCAGTATTTT. Protein: CASSYSGTGLADTQYF. The chain is built from TRBV6-5 and TRBJ2-3, with 9 bases identical to TRBD1. The CDR3 has 16 amino acids. From germline, CDR1 is MNHEY and CDR2 SVGAGI. Trimming removed 0 bases from V and 4 bases from J; junction bases left unmatched: 5.

The CDR3 loop reads CASSPGTGGNQPQHF. Here the CDR3 DNA reads TGTGCCAGCAGCCCTGGCACCGGAGGCAATCAGCCCCAGCATTTT. The chain carries TRBV11-1 and TRBJ1-5; D call uncertain. CDR1 is SGHAT, CDR2 FQDESV, per germline (reference sequence). The CDR3 loop spans 15 amino acids. With 5 bases removed from V and 2 bases from J, the gap between germline ends came to 13 bases.